This TCR beta chain was observed in a study of blood T cell repertoires in COVID-19. Germline V lookup: CDR1 MGHRA, CDR2 YSYEKL. V was clipped by 4 bases and J by 4 bases; unmatched bases: 6. The CDR3 contains 15 residues. In the authors' methods: Amplifying reference gene primers gave estimates of nucleated cell counts. Only in-frame clones appear in the TCRdb table, and some are missing; sequencing was by immunoSEQ multiplex PCR. The D gene and trimming were derived from the DNA, and the V and J assignments and clone size from that table. Of some 290,000 clones listed, roughly nine tenths are singletons. This clone was recorded only once. Enrolment of Seattle patients took place during active infection, and they were followed longitudinally.

This chain uses TRBV4-1 with TRBJ2-1, with TRBD1 matching 8 bases. Sequenced sample: peripheral blood. The receptor's source is a woman aged 30 to 39 with COVID-19, enrolled during active disease. The CDR3 coding sequence is TGCGCCAGCAGCCCTGACAGGGGCTCATACAATGAGCAGTTCTTC. Amino acid sequence: CASSPDRGSYNEQFF.